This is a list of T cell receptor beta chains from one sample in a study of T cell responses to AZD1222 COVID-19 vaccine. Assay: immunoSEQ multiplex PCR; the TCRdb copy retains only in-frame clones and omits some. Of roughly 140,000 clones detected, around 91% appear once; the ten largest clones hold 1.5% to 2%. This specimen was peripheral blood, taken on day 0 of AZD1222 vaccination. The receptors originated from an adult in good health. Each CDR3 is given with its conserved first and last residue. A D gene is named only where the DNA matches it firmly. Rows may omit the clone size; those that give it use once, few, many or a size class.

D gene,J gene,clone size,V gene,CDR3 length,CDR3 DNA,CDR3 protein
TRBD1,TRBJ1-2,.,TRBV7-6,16,TGTGCCAGCAGCTTAGCACAGACAGGGGAAAACTATGGCTACACCTTC,CASSLAQTGENYGYTF
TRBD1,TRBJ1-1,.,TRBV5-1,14,TGCGCCAGCCGACAGGGGGTGGTGAACACTGAAGCTTTCTTT,CASRQGVVNTEAFF
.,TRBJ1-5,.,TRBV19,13,TGTGCCAGTATTGGAACAGGGTATCAGCCCCAGCATTTT,CASIGTGYQPQHF
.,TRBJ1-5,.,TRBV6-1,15,TGTGCCAGCAGTGAGTGGGGGAAGGGGAATCAGCCCCAGCATTTT,CASSEWGKGNQPQHF
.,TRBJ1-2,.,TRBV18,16,TGTGCCAGCTCACCCCCGGGGACCCGACTTTTGGGTGGCTACACCTTC,CASSPPGTRLLGGYTF
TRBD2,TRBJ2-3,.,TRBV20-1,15,TGCAGTGCCAGTAGCGGGGGGGCGGTCACAGATACGCAGTATTTT,CSASSGGAVTDTQYF
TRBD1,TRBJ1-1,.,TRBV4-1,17,TGCGCCAGCAGCCTAGGACAGGGATTCGTTTTGGGCACTGAAGCTTTCTTT,CASSLGQGFVLGTEAFF
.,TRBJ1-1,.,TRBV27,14,TGTGCCAGCAGTTCCTTGGGACAGAACACTGAAGCTTTCTTT,CASSSLGQNTEAFF
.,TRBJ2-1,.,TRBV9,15,TGTGCCAGCAGCCCCGACGGGGAGGTCGGCAATGAGCAGTTCTTC,CASSPDGEVGNEQFF
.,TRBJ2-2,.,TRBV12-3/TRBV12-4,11,TGTGCCAGCAGCCCGAGGGGGGAGCTGTTTTTT,CASSPRGELFF
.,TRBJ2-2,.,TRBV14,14,TGTGCCAGCAGCCCCCAAGGGCCGACCGGGGAGCTGTTTTTT,CASSPQGPTGELFF
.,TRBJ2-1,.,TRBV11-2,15,TGTGCCAGCAGCTTAGCGGGGGCAAAATACAATGAGCAGTTCTTC,CASSLAGAKYNEQFF
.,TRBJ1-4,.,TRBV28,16,TGTGCCAGCAGTCCTATCGGGGACGGAGTTAATGAAAAACTGTTTTTT,CASSPIGDGVNEKLFF
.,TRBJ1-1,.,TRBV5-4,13,TGTGCCAGCAACGTCCCAGGGGACACTGAAGCTTTCTTT,CASNVPGDTEAFF
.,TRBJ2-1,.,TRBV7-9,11,TGTGCCAGCAGCTTAGCATATGAGCAGTTCTTC,CASSLAYEQFF
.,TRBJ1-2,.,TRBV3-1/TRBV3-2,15,TGTGCCAGCAGTCCCTGGACAGACTTGAACTATGGCTACACCTTC,CASSPWTDLNYGYTF
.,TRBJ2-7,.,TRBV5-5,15,TGTGCCAGCAGCTTGGGGCAGGGCTGGAACTACGAGCAGTACTTC,CASSLGQGWNYEQYF
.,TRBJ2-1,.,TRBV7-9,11,TGTGCCAGCTTAGGACATCTAGAGCAGTTCTTC,CASLGHLEQFF
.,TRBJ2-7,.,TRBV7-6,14,TGTGCCAGCAGCTCCTCCTTTGTGTCATACGAGCAGTACTTC,CASSSSFVSYEQYF
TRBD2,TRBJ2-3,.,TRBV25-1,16,TGTGCCAGCAGTGATGGGCGGGAGGTGGTCACAGATACGCAGTATTTT,CASSDGREVVTDTQYF
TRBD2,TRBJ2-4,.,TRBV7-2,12,TGTGCCAGCAGCTTGGCCAGACTAGCCCCCAGCTTC,CASSLARLAPSF
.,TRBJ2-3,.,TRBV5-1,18,TGCGCCAGCAGCCCGTTTCAGCAGGGCAACGTAGCCGCAGATACGCAGTATTTT,CASSPFQQGNVAADTQYF
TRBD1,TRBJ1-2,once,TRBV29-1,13,TGCAGCGTAACTTTGACAGGGGACTATGGCTACACCTTC,CSVTLTGDYGYTF